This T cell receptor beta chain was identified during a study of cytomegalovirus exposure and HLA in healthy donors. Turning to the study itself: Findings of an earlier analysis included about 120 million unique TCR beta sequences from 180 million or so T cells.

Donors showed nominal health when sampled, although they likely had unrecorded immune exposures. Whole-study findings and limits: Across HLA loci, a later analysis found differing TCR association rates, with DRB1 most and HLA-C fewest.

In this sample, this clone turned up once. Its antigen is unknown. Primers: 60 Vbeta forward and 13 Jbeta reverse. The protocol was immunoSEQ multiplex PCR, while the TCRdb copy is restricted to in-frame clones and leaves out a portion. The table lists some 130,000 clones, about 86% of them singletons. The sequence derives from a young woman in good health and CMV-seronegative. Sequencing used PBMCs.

CDR3 sequence reads: CASRRQGSDEQFF. DNA for the CDR3: TGTGCCAGCAGGAGACAGGGCTCGGATGAGCAGTTCTTC. The V and J genes are TRBV28 and TRBJ2-1; 7 nucleotides line up with TRBD1. The V segment lost 6 bases and the J segment 8 bases; nucleotides outside the gene matches: 7. Germline CDR1 reads MDHEN; CDR2 reads SYDVKM. CDR3 length: 13 amino acids.